What follows describes a single TCR beta chain. Its target is unknown. This record belongs to a study of cytomegalovirus exposure and HLA in healthy donors. PCR amplification relied on 60 Vbeta primers (plus 13 Jbeta primers). Under the authors' procedure: As a later analysis found, there were 80 million to 90 million unique TCR beta chains, of which around 10 million were shared. Clones were sequenced by immunoSEQ multiplex PCR, and TCRdb holds only the in-frame ones, with some missing. The V and J calls and clone size come from that table; D and trimming were worked out from the DNA. The sample has 150,000 to 200,000 clones; the top ten hold 1% to 1.5%. Study-wide points: For most TCR beta V segments, an earlier analysis put the productive rate at about 87% or about 30% of the time.

Germline V gene data show CDR1 as SGDLS and CDR2 as YYNGEE. The CDR3 totals 13 residues. V was clipped by 4 bases and J by 6 bases; unmatched bases: 4. This cohort consisted of healthy bone marrow donors. Sequencing was performed on PBMCs. V and J are TRBV9 and TRBJ1-5, with 7 bases that match TRBD1. This TCR was sampled from a woman in her sixties or seventies in good health and CMV-seronegative. The CDR3 sequence is CASSRGGGQPQHF. The CDR3 DNA is TGTGCCAGCAGCAGAGGGGGCGGTCAGCCCCAGCATTTT.